Presented here are 18 T cell receptor beta chains from one specimen sequenced in a study of cytomegalovirus exposure and HLA in healthy donors. 60 Vbeta and 13 Jbeta primers were used in PCR. Method: immunoSEQ multiplex PCR; TCRdb's copy keeps in-frame clones and lacks some. Of around 140,000 clones listed, about 9.2% are singletons. Sequencing was performed on PBMCs. These receptors all come from a middle-aged woman in good health and CMV-seropositive.

This clone was seen a few times. This chain connects TRBV5-1 to TRBJ1-2; D possibly corresponds to TRBD1 (6 bases). Germline values: CDR1 SGHRS, CDR2 YFSETQ. CDR3 length equals 15 residues. V was pared by 4 bases and J by 3 bases, with 16 bases between. The CDR3 coding sequence is TGCGCCAGCAGCCCAGGACAGCCGGGCCACTATGGCTACACCTTC. This encodes CASSPGQPGHYGYTF.

This clone was observed a few times. The chain carries TRBV5-1 and TRBJ1-2, with TRBD1 matching 12 bases. Germline lookup yields CDR1 SGHRS and CDR2 YFSETQ. The CDR3 runs 15 residues. The junction had 6 bases not matched to a gene; V was cut back by 4 bases and J by 5 bases. The CDR3 sequence: CASSPGTGGAYGYTF. The CDR3 DNA is TGCGCCAGCAGCCCAGGGACAGGGGGCGCTTATGGCTACACCTTC.

This clone turned up a few times. The CDR3 region is CASSEIAGGTDTQYF. The CDR3 coding sequence is TGTGCCAGCAGTGAGATAGCGGGCGGCACAGATACGCAGTATTTT. The chain has TRBV2 and TRBJ2-3; 7 positions agree with TRBD2. This CDR3 has 15 amino acids. Per the germline V gene, CDR1 is SNHLY and CDR2 is FYNNEI. With V trimmed by 3 bases and J by 1 base, 4 bases remained unmatched.

This clone has a handful of counts. V usage is TRBV7-2 and J usage is TRBJ2-2; 12 bases line up with TRBD2. The CDR3 runs to 17 residues. Germline trimming cut 5 bases from V and 7 bases from J; bases unmatched to any gene: 11. CDR1 is SGHTA and CDR2 is FQGNSA in the germline V gene. The CDR3, as DNA: TGTGCCAGCAGCCATCCTAGCGGGGGGGCAGGAATCGGGGAGCTGTTTTTT. Encoded protein: CASSHPSGGAGIGELFF.

This clone has a handful of counts. The rearrangement uses TRBV18 and TRBJ1-1, with 8 bases that match TRBD1. V lost 3 bases to trimming and J lost 6 bases; unmatched junction nucleotides: 6. The CDR3 is made up of 14 amino acids. CDR1 is KGHSH and CDR2 is LQKENI in the germline V gene. The DNA of the CDR3 is TGTGCCAGCTCACCCGGGACAGGTGGAGCTGAAGCTTTCTTT. This translates into CASSPGTGGAEAFF.

The sample holds a few counts of this clone. The chain carries TRBV6-6 and TRBJ2-7; TRBD1 matches 11 bases. The CDR3 sequence is 15 residues long. V lost 0 bases, J lost 6 bases, and 4 bases stayed unmatched. CDR1 and CDR2 (germline): MNHNY, SVGAGI (reference sequence). CDR3 residues: CASSYSGDRGGEQYF. CDR3 nucleotide sequence: TGTGCCAGCAGTTACTCGGGGGACAGGGGGGGCGAGCAGTACTTC.

This chain joins TRBV11-3 and TRBJ2-1; 10 nucleotides agree with TRBD2. Trimming took 5 bases from V and 9 from J; bases not matched to a gene: 10. Per the germline V gene, CDR1 is SGHNT and CDR2 is YENEEA. The CDR3 spans 15 residues. This CDR3 is CASSRDSSGGGEQFF. Written as DNA, the CDR3 is TGTGCCAGCAGCAGAGACTCTAGCGGGGGTGGTGAGCAGTTCTTC.

This clone appeared a few times. The chain couples TRBV5-1 to TRBJ2-2; 8 bases are shared with TRBD1. The length of the CDR3 is 14 residues. The J segment lost 5 bases and the V segment lost 1 base, leaving 1 base of the junction unmatched. Germline CDR1 reads SGHRS; CDR2 reads YFSETQ. CDR3 DNA sequence: TGCGCCAGCAGCTTGCGACAGGGGACCGGGGAGCTGTTTTTT. This encodes CASSLRQGTGELFF.

This rearrangement joins TRBV7-8 to TRBJ2-1; 9 bases line up with TRBD2. The CDR3 has 16 residues. Germline CDR1 and CDR2: SGHVS and FQNEAQ. J gave up 9 bases and V 2 bases, and 11 bases lay outside the gene matches. The CDR3 DNA is TGTGCCAGCAGCTTACTGAGGGCTAGCGGGGCCGGTGAGCAGTTCTTC. It translates to CASSLLRASGAGEQFF.

The V gene is TRBV7-6, the J gene TRBJ2-3; 8 bases agree with TRBD2. V was clipped by 2 bases and J by 1 base; unmatched bases: 5. Germline CDR1 SGHVS, CDR2 FNYEAQ. The CDR3 is made up of 16 amino acids. The CDR3 reads CASSLQPAGGTDTQYF. The CDR3 nucleotides are TGTGCCAGCAGCTTACAGCCAGCGGGGGGCACAGATACGCAGTATTTT.

The chain carries TRBV5-5 and TRBJ2-7; 9 bases agree with TRBD1. J lost 4 bases, V lost 0 bases, and 8 bases had no gene match. Germline lookup yields CDR1 SGHKS and CDR2 YYEKEE (reference sequence). The CDR3 spans 16 residues. The CDR3 reads CASSLGQGVSSYEQYF. DNA of the CDR3: TGTGCCAGCAGCTTGGGACAGGGGGTATCTTCTTACGAGCAGTACTTC.

This clone has a handful of counts. The chain carries TRBV2 and TRBJ1-1; TRBD1 aligns across 9 bases. This CDR3 has 15 amino acids. J was trimmed by 1 base and V by 6 bases; bases with no gene match: 6. Germline V CDR1 and CDR2: SNHLY, FYNNEI. The CDR3 loop reads CASSRTTGGNTEAFF. CDR3 nucleotide sequence: TGTGCCAGCAGCCGCACGACAGGGGGGAACACTGAAGCTTTCTTT.

This clone was seen only a few times. This chain connects TRBV7-8 to TRBJ2-7, with 8 bases matching TRBD2. The V and J ends lost 1 base and 3 bases, in that order; junction bases with no gene match: 2. This CDR3 spans 14 amino acids. The germline CDR1 and CDR2 sequences are SGHVS and FQNEAQ. CDR3 coding DNA: TGTGCCAGCAGCTTAGGGGGACTAGACTACGAGCAGTACTTC. Residues: CASSLGGLDYEQYF.

This clone showed up just a few times. The chain uses TRBV11-2 and TRBJ1-2; 7 nucleotides agree with TRBD1. The CDR3 spans 18 residues. Germline V CDR1 and CDR2: SGHAT, FQNNGV. V lost 1 base and J lost 0; bases outside the gene matches: 11. CDR3 loop: CASSLALPTGAANYGYTF. The CDR3 region has the DNA TGTGCCAGCAGCTTAGCATTACCCACAGGGGCTGCTAACTATGGCTACACCTTC.

V gene TRBV29-1 combines with J gene TRBJ1-1, with D unclear. Germline loops: CDR1 SQVTM, CDR2 ANQGSEA. V was shortened by 2 bases and J by 3 bases, with 13 bases between the two germline ends. CDR3 length: 14 residues. The CDR3 loop reads CSVEIDVADTEAFF. CDR3 DNA: TGCAGCGTTGAAATCGACGTGGCGGACACTGAAGCTTTCTTT. Together with reference TRBV29-1 and TRBJ1-1, the CDR3 gives the full variable domain: SAVISQKPSRDICQRGTSLTIQCQVDSQVTMMFWYRQQPGQSLTLIATANQGSEATYESGFVIDKFPISRPNLTFSTLTVSNMSPEDSSIYLCSVEIDVADTEAFFGQGTRLTVV.

V gene TRBV6-5 combines with J gene TRBJ1-4; D is undetermined. Trimming pared 5 bases from V and 10 bases from J, leaving 14 bases between. The CDR3 has 13 amino acids. Germline-derived CDR1 and CDR2 are MNHEY and SVGAGI. CDR3 in DNA: TGTGCCAGCAGTGATCGGGGTTTGGGAAAACTGTTTTTT. Translated, it gives CASSDRGLGKLFF.

This clone was detected only a few times. The CDR3 protein is CASSLWQINEKLFF. The DNA for the CDR3 is TGTGCCAGCAGCTTGTGGCAGATAAATGAAAAACTGTTTTTT. The V and J genes are TRBV5-6 and TRBJ1-4; D not resolved. CDR3 size: 14 residues. Per germline, CDR1 SGHDT and CDR2 YYEEEE. V dropped 1 base and J dropped 5 bases, with 9 bases sitting between them.

The V call is TRBV5-1, the J call TRBJ1-1; tentative D call: TRBD1 (6 bases). The CDR3 extends over 14 amino acids. V lost 4 bases, J lost 4 bases, and 14 bases lay in between. Germline CDR1 is SGHRS and CDR2 is YFSETQ. The CDR3: CASSPDSGGTEAFF. DNA of the CDR3: TGCGCCAGCAGCCCGGACAGCGGGGGCACTGAAGCTTTCTTT.